This TCR beta chain stems from a study of T cell responses to AZD1222 COVID-19 vaccine (dated by TCRdb to the early 2020s). The study in broad terms: Because spike-specific TCR depth and breadth did not differ between the two schedules, AZD1222 recipients who got a second dose at roughly 4 weeks were pooled with those who got a second dose at roughly 12 weeks. A total of just over 230 trial participants underwent TCR sequencing, of whom about 210 had received two doses of AZD1222 and some 26 had received two doses of the MenACWY control vaccine. Enrollment into the trials was organized by age into subgroups of 18-55, 56-69 and 70-plus years, and those subgroups contained roughly 150, 30 and 60 TCR-sequenced participants, respectively. The study at large found these results: Participants were mostly white British, with more females than males. The authors suggested clonal diversity may have been underestimated. Conclusions about previously exposed vaccinees are limited, since just 6 or 7 AZD1222 recipients were seropositive for SARS-CoV-2 at baseline. Because no samples from the day 14 peak response were available, repertoires could be characterized only after the peak T cell response. In the small 56-69-year group, the increase in depth fell short of significance, most likely because of low power. The vaccine-associated CD4 TCRs covered the entire spike protein, and the dominant responses fell in regions 160-218 and 743-854. Spike-specific TCR breadth and depth rose significantly after two AZD1222 doses compared with day 0 and with MenACWY recipients. Reportedly, almost half of the unique spike-specific TCRs recognized epitopes lying outside the regions that are mutated in the B.1.351 and B.1.1.7 variants.

As concerns this clone: Its antigen is still unknown. Mismatch with germline at one junction end may stem from a read error.

The CDR3 regions of human TCRbeta chains were analyzed by immunosequencing. Concerning the study's data processing: TCRs in the repertoires were compared against a reference library of SARS-CoV-2-specific TCRs that had been generated with the MIRA antigen-specificity platform. Breadth meant the fraction of unique TCRs that were SARS-CoV-2-associated, whereas depth meant the fraction of total T cells that were SARS-CoV-2-associated. Using the MIRA data, each spike-specific TCR was assigned both to the spike region to which the TCR was reactive and to a CD4 or CD8 class. Log10-transformed breadth and depth values were compared by one-way ANOVA with Sidak's multiple comparisons tests. TCRdb took this table from immuneACCESS and kept in-frame rearrangements with V and J called. Such tables lack part of the clones; where checked against another copy, unresolved V genes explain under half of the gap, and the rest is unexplained. V, J and clone size were drawn from that table, and D and trimming were deduced from the DNA. The sample has around 120,000 clones on record, around 95% of them singletons. The ten largest clones capture more than 2% of the sample.

CDR1 and CDR2 (SSHAT, FNYEAQ) derive from the germline V gene (reference sequence). The CDR3, cysteine through phenylalanine, is 13 amino acids long. The DNA shown is the 39-base CDR3, in frame from base 1. Sample time point, as interpreted from the label and publication: baseline before first vaccination. Vaccinee samples came from UK trials COV001 and COV002, including a single-blind randomized controlled phase 2/3 trial of AZD1222 (ChAdOx1 nCoV-19) in healthy adults. Trial participant PBMC samples were collected at day 0 and day 28 after the second dose for TCRbeta chain sequencing. The starting material was peripheral blood, obtained on day 0 of AZD1222 vaccination. The V and J segments used are TRBV7-7 and TRBJ2-5; TRBD1 fits 7 bases in the junction. This sequence originates from an adult in good health. The CDR3 corresponds to CASSLDRDETQYF. The nucleotide sequence is TGTGCTAGCAGCCTCGACAGGGATGAGACCCAGTACTTC.